The 15 T cell receptor beta chains reported below all come from one sample, sequenced in a study of T-cell reconstitution after alpha-beta-depleted transplantation in children. Unique molecular identifiers featured in how the TCRbeta library was prepared. TCRdb called the PCR reads again in MiXCR, with one record for every CDR3 protein. The table lists 70,000 or so distinct CDR3 sequences, about a tenth of them singletons, with over 10% in the top ten. The sample consisted of PBMCs, taken before TCRalphabeta/CD19-depleted stem cell transplant. The source is a boy under 18 with acute myeloid leukemia, due to receive a stem cell transplant.

With regard to this clonotype: A much larger clone sits a single nucleotide away, making a read error possible. This CDR3 is CSGSLGDMNYGYTF. The CDR3 DNA sequence: TGCAGCGGCAGTTTGGGAGACATGAACTATGGCTACACCTTC. The gene calls are TRBV29-1 and TRBJ1-2, with no clear D. V was trimmed by 7 bases and J by 2 bases, leaving 17 bases between them. The CDR3 has 14 residues. In germline, CDR1 is SQVTM, CDR2 ANQGSEA.

This clonotype came up many times. The V call is TRBV28, the J call TRBJ1-3, with 10 positions matching TRBD1. The V and J ends lost 5 bases and 4 bases, in that order; junction bases with no gene match: 8. The CDR3 runs 16 residues. CDR1 and CDR2 (germline): MDHEN, SYDVKM. The DNA of the CDR3 is TGTGCCAGCAGTCCCCCGGGACAGGGGCCCGGAAACACCATATATTTT. Translating gives CASSPPGQGPGNTIYF.

This clonotype has ten or more counts. The chain recombines TRBV6-2 or TRBV6-3 with TRBJ2-1; 14 bases fit TRBD2. This CDR3 has 20 residues. CDR1 is MNHEY, CDR2 SVGEGT, per germline. Trimming cost V 6 bases and J 2 bases; bases outside gene matches: 15. This chain's CDR3 is CASSPPTSGGAFRTYNEQFF. Here the CDR3 DNA reads TGTGCCAGCAGCCCACCGACTAGCGGGGGGGCCTTTCGGACCTACAATGAGCAGTTCTTC.

In this sample, this clonotype turned up many times. V is TRBV7-9 and J is TRBJ2-5; weak D call: TRBD2 (7 bases). Germline V gene data show CDR1 as SEHNR and CDR2 as FQNEAQ (reference sequence). Deletions cut 3 bases from V and 4 bases from J, with 15 bases between. The CDR3 contains 15 residues. The CDR3 spells CASSLGAGVRETQYF. For the CDR3, the DNA is TGTGCCAGCAGCTTGGGGGCGGGAGTAAGAGAGACCCAGTACTTC.

The sample holds many counts of this clonotype. The V and J genes are TRBV20-1 and TRBJ2-7; no definite D call. CDR1 is DFQATT, CDR2 SNEGSKA, per germline (reference sequence). V was trimmed by 8 bases and J by 2 bases, leaving 10 bases between them. The CDR3 runs 11 residues. The CDR3 loop is CSPTPPYEQYV. The CDR3, as DNA: TGCAGTCCTACCCCTCCCTACGAGCAGTACGTC.

This clonotype was detected ten times or more. The chain couples TRBV7-2 to TRBJ2-3; 7 bases line up with TRBD2. J gave up 1 base and V 5 bases, and 9 bases lay outside the gene matches. The V gene's germline CDR1 is SGHTA and CDR2 FQGNSA. This CDR3 spans 16 amino acids. The CDR3 reads CASSPGLVSGTDTQYF. CDR3 nucleotides: TGTGCCAGCAGCCCAGGACTAGTTTCGGGCACAGATACGCAGTATTTT.

In its sample, this clonotype is medium-sized. J is TRBJ2-2 and V is TRBV27; TRBD2 is a possible D gene (5 bases). The CDR3 contains 13 residues. Germline V gene lookup returns CDR1 MNHEY and CDR2 SMNVEV (reference sequence). The V gene lost 1 base and the J gene lost 8 bases, with 8 bases spanning the gap. The CDR3 reads CASSLWIAGELFF. The CDR3 nucleotides read TGTGCCAGCAGTTTATGGATAGCGGGGGAGCTGTTTTTT.

This clonotype was detected ten times or more. The J gene is TRBJ2-7, the V gene TRBV7-7; D ambiguous. V was pared by 1 base and J by 4 bases, with 11 bases between. This CDR3 is built from 14 residues. Germline values: CDR1 SSHAT, CDR2 FNYEAQ (reference sequence). The DNA for the CDR3 is TGTGCCAGCAGCTTAGGGTGGGTCGGGTACGAGCAGTACGTC. It encodes CASSLGWVGYEQYV.

This clonotype was recorded at least ten times. A much larger clone is a single base away; this may be a read error. CDR3 nucleotide sequence: TGTGCCAGCAGTGGGCTCAGGGGGCTGGGGACTAGCGGGAGAATGTATACGCAGTATTTT. It encodes CASSGLRGLGTSGRMYTQYF. V gene TRBV25-1 combines with J gene TRBJ2-3; 14 positions agree with TRBD2. The V gene's germline CDR1 is MGHDK and CDR2 SYGVNS. There are 20 residues in the CDR3. Unmatched junction bases numbered 19, after V lost 4 bases and J lost 7 bases.

This clonotype occurred many times. The rearrangement joins TRBV12-3 or TRBV12-4 to TRBJ1-1, with 8 bases fitting TRBD1. The CDR3 has 16 residues. The trim removed 6 bases at V and 4 bases at J, leaving 13 bases unmatched. The CDR3 reads CASSRNGQGMTTEAFF. The CDR3 region has the DNA TGTGCCAGCAGCCGAAACGGACAGGGAATGACCACTGAAGCTTTCTTT.

The chain has TRBV4-2 and TRBJ2-2; 13 bases fit TRBD2. The CDR3 is 17 amino acids. CDR1 is LGHNA, CDR2 YNFKEQ, per germline. J was trimmed by 0 bases and V by 10 bases; bases with no gene match: 8. The CDR3 DNA sequence: TGTGCCATGGGCCCTGGGACTAGCGGGACGAACACCGGGGAGCTGTTTTTT. Protein sequence: CAMGPGTSGTNTGELFF.

This clonotype was counted many times. The V gene is TRBV20-1, the J gene TRBJ2-1; 10 bases are shared with TRBD1. In germline, CDR1 is DFQATT, CDR2 SNEGSKA (reference sequence). V was clipped by 7 bases and J by 4 bases; unmatched bases: 7. The CDR3 totals 14 residues. In DNA, the CDR3 is TGCAGTGTCATACCGGGACAGGGGTACAATGAGCAGTTCTTC. Protein: CSVIPGQGYNEQFF.

This clonotype has at least ten counts. This chain joins TRBV12-3 or TRBV12-4 and TRBJ2-1; 8 nucleotides agree with TRBD2. Trimming removed 2 bases from V and 6 bases from J; junction bases left unmatched: 6. The CDR3 runs 15 residues. CDR3 coding DNA: TGTGCCAGCAGTTTAAACGGGGGGGCCGTCAATGAGCAGTTCTTC. Residues: CASSLNGGAVNEQFF.

This clonotype was observed many times. This chain connects TRBV15 to TRBJ1-5; 11 positions agree with TRBD1. V lost 1 base to trimming and J lost 3 bases; unmatched junction nucleotides: 2. This CDR3 comprises 16 residues. The germline CDR1 and CDR2 sequences are LNHNV and YYDKDF (reference sequence). CDR3 nucleotides: TGTGCCACCAGCAGAGTGGGACAGGGGGTCAATCAGCCCCAGCATTTT. It translates to CATSRVGQGVNQPQHF.

The sample holds many counts of this clonotype. The chain employs TRBV29-1 and TRBJ2-7; 15 bases agree with TRBD2. Germline CDR1 and CDR2: SQVTM and ANQGSEA. After removal of 7 bases from V and 1 base from J, the junction contained 2 bases not matched to a gene. The CDR3 consists of 14 residues. This chain's CDR3 is CSGGTSGRSYEQYF. The CDR3 coding sequence is TGCAGCGGTGGGACTAGCGGGAGGTCCTACGAGCAGTACTTC.